These 2 T cell receptor beta chains were sequenced from one sample in a study of beta chain features in type 1 diabetes. The study reverse transcribed the entire isolated RNA, so it sequenced expressed TCRB transcripts. Sequencing was performed with immunoSEQ multiplex PCR; in TCRdb, only in-frame clones are kept and a portion is missing. Found here are about 250,000 clones, less than 15% of them singletons; the top ten hold roughly 0.028%. Sequencing was done on a sample of naive CD4+ T cells from blood. All receptors derive from a woman in her thirties or forties in good health.

V and J are TRBV7-9 and TRBJ1-1; maybe TRBD1 (6 bases). Germline CDR1 and CDR2: SEHNR and FQNEAQ (reference sequence). The CDR3 is 15 residues long. The ends were cut back, 10 bases at V and 1 base at J, with 19 bases in the middle. The DNA for the CDR3 is TGTGCCAACGCCAAAGTGGGGGCGGCGAACACTGAAGCTTTCTTT. Its translation: CANAKVGAANTEAFF.

The V call is TRBV6-5, the J call TRBJ2-5; TRBD2 matches 12 bases. There are 16 residues in the CDR3. The germline V gene encodes CDR1 MNHEY and CDR2 SVGAGI. J gave up 7 bases and V 0 bases, and 6 bases lay outside the gene matches. CDR3 sequence: CASSYSPPSGGATQYF. The CDR3 DNA reads as TGTGCCAGCAGTTACTCACCCCCTAGCGGGGGGGCGACCCAGTACTTC.